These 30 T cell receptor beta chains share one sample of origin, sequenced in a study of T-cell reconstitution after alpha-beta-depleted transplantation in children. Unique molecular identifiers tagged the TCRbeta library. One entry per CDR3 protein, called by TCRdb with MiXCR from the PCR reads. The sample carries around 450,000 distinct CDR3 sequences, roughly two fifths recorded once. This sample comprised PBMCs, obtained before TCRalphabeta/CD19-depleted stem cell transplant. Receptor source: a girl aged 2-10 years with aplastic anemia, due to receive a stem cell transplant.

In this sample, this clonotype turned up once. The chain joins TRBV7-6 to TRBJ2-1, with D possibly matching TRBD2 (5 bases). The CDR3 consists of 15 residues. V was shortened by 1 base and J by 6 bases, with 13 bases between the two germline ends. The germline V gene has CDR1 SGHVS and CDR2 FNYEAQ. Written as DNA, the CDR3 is TGTGCCAGCAGCTTAGTACTAGAAGAGAGCAATGAGCAGTTCTTC. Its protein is CASSLVLEESNEQFF.

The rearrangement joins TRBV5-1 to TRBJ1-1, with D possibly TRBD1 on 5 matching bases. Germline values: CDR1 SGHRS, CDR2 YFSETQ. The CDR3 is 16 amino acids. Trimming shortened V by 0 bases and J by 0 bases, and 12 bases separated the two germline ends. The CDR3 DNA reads TGCGCCAGCAGCTTGGCAGGGTGGAGGATGAACACTGAAGCTTTCTTT. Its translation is CASSLAGWRMNTEAFF.

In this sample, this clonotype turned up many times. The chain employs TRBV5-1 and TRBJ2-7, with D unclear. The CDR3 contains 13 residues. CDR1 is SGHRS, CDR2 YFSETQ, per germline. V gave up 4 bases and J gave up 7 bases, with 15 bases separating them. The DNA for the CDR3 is TGCGCCAGCAGCGCCGGACCGCCTAGGGAGCAGTACTTC. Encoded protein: CASSAGPPREQYF.

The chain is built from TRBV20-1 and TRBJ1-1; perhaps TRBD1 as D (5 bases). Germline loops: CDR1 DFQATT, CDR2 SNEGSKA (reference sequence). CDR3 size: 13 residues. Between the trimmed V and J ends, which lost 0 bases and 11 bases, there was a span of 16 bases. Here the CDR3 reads CSARDPGGRGAFF. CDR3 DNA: TGCAGTGCTAGAGATCCGGGAGGGAGGGGTGCTTTCTTT.

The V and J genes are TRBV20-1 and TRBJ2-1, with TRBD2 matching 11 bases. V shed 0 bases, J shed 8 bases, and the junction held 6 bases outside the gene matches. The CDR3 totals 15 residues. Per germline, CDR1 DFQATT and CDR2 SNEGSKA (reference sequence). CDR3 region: CSARDSLAGGYEQFF. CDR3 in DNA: TGCAGTGCTAGAGATTCGCTAGCGGGAGGATATGAGCAGTTCTTC.

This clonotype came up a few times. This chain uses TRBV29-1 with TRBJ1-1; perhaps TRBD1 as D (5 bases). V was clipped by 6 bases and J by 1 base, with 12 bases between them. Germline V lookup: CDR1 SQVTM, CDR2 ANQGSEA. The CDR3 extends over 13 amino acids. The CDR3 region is CSVRGGENTEAFF. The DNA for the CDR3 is TGCAGCGTGCGGGGGGGTGAGAACACTGAAGCTTTCTTT.

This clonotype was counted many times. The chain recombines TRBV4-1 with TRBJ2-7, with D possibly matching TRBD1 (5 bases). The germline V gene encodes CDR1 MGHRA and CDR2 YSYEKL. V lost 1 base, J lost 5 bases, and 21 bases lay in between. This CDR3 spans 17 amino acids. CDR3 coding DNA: TGCGCCAGCAGCCAAGGGACCCTTACGCAGGGAAGGGACGAGCAGTACTTC. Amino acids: CASSQGTLTQGRDEQYF.

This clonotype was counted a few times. The CDR3 region is CASSLESLANYGYTF. Here the CDR3 DNA reads TGTGCCAGCAGCTTGGAAAGTCTAGCTAACTATGGCTACACCTTC. The J gene is TRBJ1-2, the V gene TRBV7-8; D gene uncertain. Trimming left V 3 bases short and J 0 bases short, with 11 bases between. Germline V lookup: CDR1 SGHVS, CDR2 FQNEAQ. The CDR3 spans 15 residues.

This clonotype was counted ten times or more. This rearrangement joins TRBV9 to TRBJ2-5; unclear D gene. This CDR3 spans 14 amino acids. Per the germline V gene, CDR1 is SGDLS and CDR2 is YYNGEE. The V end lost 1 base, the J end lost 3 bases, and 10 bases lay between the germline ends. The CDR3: CASSVYDGKETQYF. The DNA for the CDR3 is TGTGCCAGCAGCGTATATGACGGAAAAGAGACCCAGTACTTC.

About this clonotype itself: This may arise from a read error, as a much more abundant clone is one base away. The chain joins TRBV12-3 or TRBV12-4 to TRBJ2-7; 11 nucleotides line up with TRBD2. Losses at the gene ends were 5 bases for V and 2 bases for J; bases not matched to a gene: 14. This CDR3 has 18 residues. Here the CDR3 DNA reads TGTGCCAGCAGTCTAGGAAAGGTTACTAGCGGGAGCACCTACGAGCAGTACTTC. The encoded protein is CASSLGKVTSGSTYEQYF.

CDR3 residues: CSVHKTMGTGELFF. CDR3 bases: TGCAGCGTTCATAAGACTATGGGCACCGGGGAGCTGTTTTTT. This chain uses TRBV29-1 with TRBJ2-2; possibly TRBD2 for D (5 bases). The CDR3 extends over 14 amino acids. Trimming removed 5 bases at V and 4 bases at J, with 14 bases between. Germline V gene sequence: CDR1 SQVTM, CDR2 ANQGSEA.

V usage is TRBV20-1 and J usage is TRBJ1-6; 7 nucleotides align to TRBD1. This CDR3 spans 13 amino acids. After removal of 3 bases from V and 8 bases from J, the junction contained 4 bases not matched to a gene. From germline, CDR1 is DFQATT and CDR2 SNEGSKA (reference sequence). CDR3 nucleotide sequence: TGCAGTGCTAGGAATACAGGGGATTCACCCCTCCACTTT. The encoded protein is CSARNTGDSPLHF.

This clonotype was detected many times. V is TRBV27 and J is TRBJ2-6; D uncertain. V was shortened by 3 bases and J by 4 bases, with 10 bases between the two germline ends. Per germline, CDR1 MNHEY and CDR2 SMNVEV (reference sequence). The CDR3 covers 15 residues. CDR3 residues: CASSFKGSGANVLTF. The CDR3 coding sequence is TGTGCCAGCAGTTTTAAGGGCTCAGGGGCCAACGTCCTGACTTTC. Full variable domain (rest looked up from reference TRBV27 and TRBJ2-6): EAQVTQNPRYLITVTGKKLTVTCSQNMNHEYMSWYRQDPGLGLRQIYYSMNVEVTDKGDVPEGYKVSRKEKRNFPLILESPSPNQTSLYFCASSFKGSGANVLTFGAGSRLTVL.

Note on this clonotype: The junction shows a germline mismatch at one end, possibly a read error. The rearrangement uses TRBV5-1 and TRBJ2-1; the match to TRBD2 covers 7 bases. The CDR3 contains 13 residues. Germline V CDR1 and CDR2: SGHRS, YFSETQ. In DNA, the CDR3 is TGCGCCAGCAGACTAGCGTCCTCCAATGAGCAGTTCTTC. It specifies CASRLASSNEQFF.

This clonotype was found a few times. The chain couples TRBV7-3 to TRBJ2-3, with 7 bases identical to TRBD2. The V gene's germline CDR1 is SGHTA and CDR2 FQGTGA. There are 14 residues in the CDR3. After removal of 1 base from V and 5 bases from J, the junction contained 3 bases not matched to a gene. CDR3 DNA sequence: TGTGCCAGCAGCTTAAGCGGGAGACAAGATACGCAGTATTTT. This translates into CASSLSGRQDTQYF.

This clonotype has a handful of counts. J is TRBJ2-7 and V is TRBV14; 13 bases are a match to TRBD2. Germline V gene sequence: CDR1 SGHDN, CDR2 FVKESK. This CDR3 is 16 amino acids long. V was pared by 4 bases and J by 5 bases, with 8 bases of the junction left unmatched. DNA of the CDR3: TGTGCCAGCAGCCGTTGGGGGACTAGCGGGGCCCACGAGCAGTACTTC. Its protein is CASSRWGTSGAHEQYF. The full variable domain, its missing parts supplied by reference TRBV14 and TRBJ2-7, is EAGVTQFPSHSVIEKGQTVTLRCDPISGHDNLYWYRRVMGKEIKFLLHFVKESKQDESGMPNNRFLAERTGGTYSTLKVQPAELEDSGVYFCASSRWGTSGAHEQYFGPGTRLTVT.

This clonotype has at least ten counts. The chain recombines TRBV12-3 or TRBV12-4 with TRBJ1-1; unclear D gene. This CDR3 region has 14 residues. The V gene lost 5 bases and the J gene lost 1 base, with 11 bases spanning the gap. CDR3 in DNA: TGTGCCAGCAGTCCCAGACGGGGGAACACTGAAGCTTTCTTT. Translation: CASSPRRGNTEAFF.

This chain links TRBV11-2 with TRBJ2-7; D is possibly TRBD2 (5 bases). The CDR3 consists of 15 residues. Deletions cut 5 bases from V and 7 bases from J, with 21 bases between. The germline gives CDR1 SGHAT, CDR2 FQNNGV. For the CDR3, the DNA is TGTGCCAGCAGCACTACACCGGGCCAAACGGGAGAGCAGTACTTC. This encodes CASSTTPGQTGEQYF.

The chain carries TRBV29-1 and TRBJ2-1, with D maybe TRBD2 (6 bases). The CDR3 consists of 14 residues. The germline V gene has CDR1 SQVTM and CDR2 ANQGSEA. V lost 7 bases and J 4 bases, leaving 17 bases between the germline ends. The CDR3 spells CSAVDYQTYNEQFF. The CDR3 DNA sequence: TGCAGCGCCGTGGACTATCAGACGTACAATGAGCAGTTCTTC.

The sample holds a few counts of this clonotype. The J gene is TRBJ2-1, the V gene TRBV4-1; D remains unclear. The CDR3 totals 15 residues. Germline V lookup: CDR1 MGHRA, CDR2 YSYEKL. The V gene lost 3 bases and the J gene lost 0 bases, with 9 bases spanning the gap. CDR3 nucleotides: TGCGCCAGCAGCCACCCAGCGAGCTCCTACAATGAGCAGTTCTTC. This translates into CASSHPASSYNEQFF.

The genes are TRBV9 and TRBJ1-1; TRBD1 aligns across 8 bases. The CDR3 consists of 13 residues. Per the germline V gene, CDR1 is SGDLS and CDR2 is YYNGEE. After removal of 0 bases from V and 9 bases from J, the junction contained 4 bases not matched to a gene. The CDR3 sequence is CASSVEGDRQAFF. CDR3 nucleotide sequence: TGTGCCAGCAGCGTAGAAGGGGACAGGCAAGCTTTCTTT.

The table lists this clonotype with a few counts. CDR3 nucleotides: TGTGCCAGCAGTTACTCGACGGCTGGCACTGAAGCTTTCTTT. Protein: CASSYSTAGTEAFF. The rearrangement links TRBV6-5 to TRBJ1-1; D ambiguous. This CDR3 comprises 14 residues. CDR1 is MNHEY, CDR2 SVGAGI, per germline. V was shortened by 0 bases and J by 4 bases, with 9 bases between the two germline ends.

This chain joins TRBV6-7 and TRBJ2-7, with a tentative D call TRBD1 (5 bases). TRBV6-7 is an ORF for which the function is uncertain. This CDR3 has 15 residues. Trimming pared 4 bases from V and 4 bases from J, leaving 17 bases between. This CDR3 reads CASSFTDSRLYEQYF. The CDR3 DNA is TGTGCCAGCAGTTTCACAGACAGCCGACTTTACGAGCAGTACTTC.

CDR3 loop: CASSPVGGAGANVLTF. The CDR3 nucleotides read TGTGCCAGCTCACCTGTGGGGGGCGCTGGGGCCAACGTCCTGACTTTC. V is TRBV18 and J is TRBJ2-6; D is perhaps TRBD1 or TRBD2 (6 bases each). The ends were cut back, 3 bases at V and 2 bases at J, with 11 bases in the middle. The germline V gene has CDR1 KGHSH and CDR2 LQKENI. The CDR3 runs 16 residues.

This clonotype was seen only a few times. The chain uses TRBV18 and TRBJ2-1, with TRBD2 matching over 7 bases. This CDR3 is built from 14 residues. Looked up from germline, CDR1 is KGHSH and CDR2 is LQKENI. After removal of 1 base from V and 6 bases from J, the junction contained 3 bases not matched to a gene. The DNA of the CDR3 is TGTGCCAGCTCACCACTTGGGACTATCAATGAGCAGTTCTTC. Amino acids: CASSPLGTINEQFF.

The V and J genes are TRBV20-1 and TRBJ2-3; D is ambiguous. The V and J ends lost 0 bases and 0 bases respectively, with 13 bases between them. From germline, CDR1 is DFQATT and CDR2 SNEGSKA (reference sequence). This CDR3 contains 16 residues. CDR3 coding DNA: TGCAGTGCTAGAGATAGAGTTAAGGCTAGCACAGATACGCAGTATTTT. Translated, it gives CSARDRVKASTDTQYF.

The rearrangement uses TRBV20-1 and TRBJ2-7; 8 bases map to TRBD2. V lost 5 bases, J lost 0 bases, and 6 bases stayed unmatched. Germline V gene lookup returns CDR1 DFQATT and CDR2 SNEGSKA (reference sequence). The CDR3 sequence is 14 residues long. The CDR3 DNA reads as TGCAGTGCTGGGGTGGGGACTAGCTCCTACGAGCAGTACTTC. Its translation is CSAGVGTSSYEQYF.

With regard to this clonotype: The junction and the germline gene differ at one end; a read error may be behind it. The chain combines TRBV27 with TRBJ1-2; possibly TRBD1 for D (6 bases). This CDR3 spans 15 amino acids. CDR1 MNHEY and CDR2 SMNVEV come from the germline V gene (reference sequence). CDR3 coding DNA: TGTGCCAGCTGCCCTCGGGGGCTCGGGGGCTATGGCGACACCTTC. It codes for CASCPRGLGGYGDTF.

In DNA form, the CDR3 reads TGTGCCAGCAGCTTTCTCATGTTCCAAGAGACCCAGTACTTC. Amino acid sequence: CASSFLMFQETQYF. The chain employs TRBV7-2 and TRBJ2-5; D gene uncertain. The germline gives CDR1 SGHTA, CDR2 FQGNSA. Trimming stripped 3 bases from V and 1 base from J, with 9 bases between. The CDR3 has 14 residues.

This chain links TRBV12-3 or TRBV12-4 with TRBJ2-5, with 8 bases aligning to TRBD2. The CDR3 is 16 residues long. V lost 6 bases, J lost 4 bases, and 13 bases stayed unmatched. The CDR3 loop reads CASSRPSGSPPETQYF. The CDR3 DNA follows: TGTGCCAGCAGCCGGCCAAGCGGGAGTCCCCCAGAGACCCAGTACTTC.